This is a list of T cell receptor beta chains from one sample in a study of blood T cell repertoires in COVID-19. Assay used: immunoSEQ multiplex PCR; TCRdb lists only in-frame clones, some missing. Here the sample spans more than 250,000 clones, about nine tenths being singletons. Material for sequencing was peripheral blood. These receptors were obtained from a man aged 50 to 60 with active or convalescent COVID-19. CDR3s leave out the opening cysteine and the closing phenylalanine or tryptophan.

CDR3aa	v_gene	j_gene
ASSSASGTGNQPQH	TRBV27	TRBJ1-5
ASSLNRGSDYGYT	TRBV19	TRBJ1-2
ASSLPGPGGTEAF	TRBV6-5	TRBJ1-1
ASSRGGAGETQY	TRBV7-3	TRBJ2-5
ASSLSRQGAREGYT	TRBV28	TRBJ1-2
ASKGQTNTEAF	TRBV25-1	TRBJ1-1
ASSTGQVTQETQY	TRBV5-1	TRBJ2-5
ASSQNRESYGYT	TRBV2	TRBJ1-2
ASSPGIAANNEQF	TRBV18	TRBJ2-1
ASSLGGGRQETQY	TRBV5-1	TRBJ2-5
ASSLFVDTQY	TRBV7-2	TRBJ2-3
ASSYSTGNEQF	TRBV6-5	TRBJ2-1
ASSLGGGAGQPQH	TRBV5-1	TRBJ1-5
ATSGTTGELF	TRBV24-1	TRBJ2-2
ASSSGTLNEKLF	TRBV28	TRBJ1-4
ASSPRALWDRLNEKLF	TRBV18	TRBJ1-4
ASSTRQSDREQY	TRBV6-2/TRBV6-3	TRBJ2-7
ASIRQDSNQPQH	TRBV28	TRBJ1-5
ASSEAKGQVNSPLH	TRBV6-1	TRBJ1-6
ATRTLRDTEAF	TRBV10-3	TRBJ1-1
ASSSRQAVEAQKLF	TRBV2	TRBJ1-4
AWSVVGLDNSPLH	TRBV30	TRBJ1-6
ASSSDRDNSPLH	TRBV5-4	TRBJ1-6
SAVTQGTDTGANVLT	TRBV29-1	TRBJ2-6
ASSKYSAGTGRGKLF	TRBV28	TRBJ1-4
ASSWTGGAGQPQH	TRBV5-1	TRBJ1-5
ASSLPGLAGGEQF	TRBV28	TRBJ2-1
ASSSPLSTDTQY	TRBV27	TRBJ2-3
ASRNHDRYYGYT	TRBV28	TRBJ1-2
AGTGGSANYGYT	TRBV6-5	TRBJ1-2
ASSAGTSGRNGYNEQF	TRBV10-1	TRBJ2-1
ASSPTGNSYNEQF	TRBV7-2	TRBJ2-1
ASSLAGTGSYEQY	TRBV7-9	TRBJ2-7
ASSPGTGGAQQY	TRBV10-1	TRBJ2-7
ASSLGQGAKSF	TRBV5-1	TRBJ1-1
ASSGLSAGETEAF	TRBV9	TRBJ1-1
ASSLGQASSGAF	TRBV28	TRBJ1-1
ASSGFYGGDPYGYT	TRBV28	TRBJ1-2
ASTLGGYPNQPQH	TRBV19	TRBJ1-5
SARDSIKQF	TRBV20-1	TRBJ2-1
ASSSLAGVWEQF	TRBV2	TRBJ2-1
ASSYGQGRTNEKLF	TRBV6-6	TRBJ1-4
ASSQVFGDNTDTQY	TRBV4-3	TRBJ2-3
ASGPVLNYGYT	TRBV6-5	TRBJ1-2
SVEEGAGGVNEQF	TRBV29-1	TRBJ2-1
ASSQVAGNAIY	TRBV4-2	TRBJ1-3
ATSDLGSARTDTQY	TRBV24-1	TRBJ2-3